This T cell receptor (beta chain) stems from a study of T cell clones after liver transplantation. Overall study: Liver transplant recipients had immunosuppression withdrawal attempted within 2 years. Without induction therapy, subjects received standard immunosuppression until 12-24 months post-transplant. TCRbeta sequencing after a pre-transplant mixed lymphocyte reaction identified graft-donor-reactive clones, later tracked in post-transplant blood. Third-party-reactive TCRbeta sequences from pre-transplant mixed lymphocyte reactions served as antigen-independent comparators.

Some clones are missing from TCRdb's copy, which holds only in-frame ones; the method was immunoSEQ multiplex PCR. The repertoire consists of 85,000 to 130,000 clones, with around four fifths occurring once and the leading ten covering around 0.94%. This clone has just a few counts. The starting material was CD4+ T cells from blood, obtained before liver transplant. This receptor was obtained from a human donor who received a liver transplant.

The CDR3 coding sequence is TGTGCCAGCAGCCAAGCCTTAACCGGGGAGCTGTTTTTT. Amino acids: CASSQALTGELFF. This chain connects TRBV14 to TRBJ2-2; D ambiguous. Germline V CDR1 and CDR2: SGHDN, FVKESK. V was shortened by 1 base and J by 5 bases, with 5 bases between the two germline ends. The CDR3 sequence is 13 residues long.